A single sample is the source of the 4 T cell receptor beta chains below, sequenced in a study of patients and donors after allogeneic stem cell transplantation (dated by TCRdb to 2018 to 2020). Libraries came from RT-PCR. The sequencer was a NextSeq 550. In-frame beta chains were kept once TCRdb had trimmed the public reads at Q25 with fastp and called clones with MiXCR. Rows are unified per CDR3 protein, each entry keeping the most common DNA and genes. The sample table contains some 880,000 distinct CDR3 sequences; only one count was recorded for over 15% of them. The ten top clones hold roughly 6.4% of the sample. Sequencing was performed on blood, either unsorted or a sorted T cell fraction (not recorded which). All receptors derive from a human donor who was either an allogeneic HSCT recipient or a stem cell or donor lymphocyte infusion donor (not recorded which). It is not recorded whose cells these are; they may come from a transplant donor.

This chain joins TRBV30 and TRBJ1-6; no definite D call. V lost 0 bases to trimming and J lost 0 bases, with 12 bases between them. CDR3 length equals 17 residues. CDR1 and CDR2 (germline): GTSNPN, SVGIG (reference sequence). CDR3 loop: CAWSVHRESSYNSPLHF. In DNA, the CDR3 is TGTGCCTGGAGTGTACATAGGGAGAGCTCCTATAATTCACCCCTCCACTTT.

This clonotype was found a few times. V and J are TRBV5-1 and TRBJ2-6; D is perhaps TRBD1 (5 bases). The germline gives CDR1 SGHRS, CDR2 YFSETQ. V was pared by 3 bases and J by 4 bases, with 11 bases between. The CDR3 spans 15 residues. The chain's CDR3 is CASSSRAPGANVLTF. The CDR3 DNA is TGCGCCAGCAGCTCCAGGGCGCCCGGGGCCAACGTCCTGACTTTC.

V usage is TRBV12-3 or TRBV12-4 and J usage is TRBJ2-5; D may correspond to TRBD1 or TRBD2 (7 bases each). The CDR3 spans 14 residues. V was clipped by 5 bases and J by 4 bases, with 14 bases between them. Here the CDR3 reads CASSEQGRGETQYF. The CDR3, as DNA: TGTGCCAGCAGTGAACAGGGGAGGGGAGAGACCCAGTACTTC.

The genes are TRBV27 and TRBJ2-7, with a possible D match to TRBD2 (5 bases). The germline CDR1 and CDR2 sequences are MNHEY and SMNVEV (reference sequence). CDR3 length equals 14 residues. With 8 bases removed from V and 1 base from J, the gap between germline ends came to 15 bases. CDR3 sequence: CASSLRGASYEQYF. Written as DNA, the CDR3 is TGTGCCAGCTCCCTCCGGGGAGCATCCTACGAGCAGTACTTC.